Here is one T cell receptor (beta chain) with its context. The specificity of this receptor is unknown. Base qualities are missing; no much larger clone stands one base away. This sample is drawn from a study of Ad26.COV2.S vaccination and SARS-CoV-2 variants (dated by TCRdb to about 2021). Background on the whole study: Donors in the vaccine arm were drawn from COV1001, a multicentre, randomized, double-blind, placebo-controlled phase I-IIa trial testing Ad26.COV2.S in healthy adults. Dosing of Ad26.COV2.S was intramuscular, at either 5x10^10 or 1x10^11 viral particles, delivered as one shot or as two shots spaced 56 days apart. TCRbeta repertoire sequencing served as the tool for gauging how specific and how broad the SARS-CoV-2-reactive T cell receptors were following Ad26.COV2.S vaccination. The TCR-sequenced set comprised about 32 samples: approximately 19 Ad26.COV2.S vaccine recipients, 5 placebo recipients and 8 SARS-CoV-2 convalescent individuals. Participants in the trial were split at random into five groups of five each, receiving low-dose or high-dose Ad26.COV2.S once or twice, or else placebo on both occasions. Investigators did not know the trial group allocation while performing experiments and assessing outcomes.

The label giving this sample's treatment or condition can be read as: 15 to 20 received Ad26.COV2.S at low or high dose, single or two shots; several received placebo; per-sample allocation not given. For vaccine and placebo recipients, repertoires were sequenced using samples collected on day 63 after the first injection. Between 29 July and 7 August 2020, Cohort 1b enrolled 20 to 30 adults aged 18-55 years at one site in Boston, USA. Ad26.COV2.S was a replication-incompetent adenovirus type 26 vector expressing a prefusion-stabilized SARS-CoV-2 spike protein from the original Wuhan strain. At the junction V is shortened by 7 bases and J by 9 bases; bases outside the gene matches: 7. The cysteine opens and the phenylalanine closes a CDR3 of 13 amino acids. CDR3 DNA is the only sequence kept; it has 39 bases, read in frame from the first base. The immunoSEQ Assay was the method used to sequence TCRbeta CDR3 regions. After extraction, genomic DNA underwent amplification by bias-controlled multiplex PCR, followed by high-throughput sequencing. The source study handled its data this way. To quantify the absolute abundance of each unique TCRbeta CDR3 region, sequences were collapsed and filtered. Usable DNA was measured by amplifying reference genes present in all nucleated cells, and TCRbeta template counts were normalized to that usable DNA to estimate T cell fraction. Repertoire TCRs were annotated as SARS-CoV-2-specific by exact matching of V gene, CDR3 amino acid sequence and J gene to a known reactive TCR set. The reference SARS-CoV-2 TCR set was obtained from MIRA and was filtered for enrichment in COVID-19-positive ImmuneCODE repertoires, whereby public or cross-reactive TCRs were removed. Using the MIRA antigens, annotated TCRs were further analysed by specific ORF or by position within an ORF. Depth was the summed frequency of annotated unique rearrangements, while breadth was defined as annotated unique rearrangements over total unique productive rearrangements. TCR breadth was compared between groups using two-sided Wilcoxon rank-sum tests. TCRdb's version of the immuneACCESS table is confined to in-frame rearrangements and falls short of the full clone set. An unresolved V gene accounts for under half of the shortfall where checked; the remainder is of unknown origin. V, J and clone size are those of that table, while D and trimming were read from the DNA. The sample table shows approximately 350,000 clones, and under 90% are seen once. The ten top clones hold 7% to 9.5% of the sample.

Results and caveats for the whole study, not just this receptor: Higher spike-specific TCR breadth was observed in Ad26.COV2.S recipients than in placebo recipients (P = 0.0014). The study was not powered for comparison of responses between vaccine doses or regimens. It was noted by the authors that total T cell responses may have been underestimated by the TCR breadth and depth analyses. Vaccine and placebo recipients had similar non-spike TCR breadth, a finding consistent with the vaccine containing only spike. Substantial breadth of spike-specific CD8+ and CD4+ T cell responses was reported after vaccination.

Recombination linked TRBV12-3 or TRBV12-4 to TRBJ2-1, with TRBD1 identical over 9 junction bases. The TCR comes from a person between 18 and 60 years old who received the Ad26.COV2.S COVID-19 vaccine or a placebo. Sequenced material: peripheral blood, taken in a trial of Ad26.COV2.S vaccine versus placebo. DNA sequence: TGTGCCAGCATTACGGACAGGGGAGGTGAGCAGTTCTTC. Its translation is CASITDRGGEQFF.